This entry lists 9 T cell receptor beta chains sequenced from one sample in a study of shared clonotypes between healthy human individuals. Assay: immunoSEQ multiplex PCR; the TCRdb copy retains only in-frame clones and omits some. The sample lists approximately 2.5 million clones; more than 90% were seen once. Sequenced sample: naive CD4+ T cells sorted from blood. Stated subset: CD45RA+ positively selected. The receptor source for this set is a young man in good health.

This chain links TRBV29-1 with TRBJ2-7; TRBD1 is a possible D gene (6 bases). Germline V gives CDR1 SQVTM, CDR2 ANQGSEA. This CDR3 is 14 amino acids long. V lost 3 bases and J lost 2, with 14 bases in between. This chain's CDR3 is CSVEGAAGAYEQYF. The DNA for the CDR3 is TGCAGCGTTGAGGGAGCCGCAGGGGCCTACGAGCAGTACTTC.

The rearrangement links TRBV27 to TRBJ1-1; D is perhaps TRBD1 (6 bases). The germline CDR1 and CDR2 sequences are MNHEY and SMNVEV (reference sequence). With 0 bases removed from V and 7 bases from J, the gap between germline ends came to 15 bases. CDR3 length: 15 amino acids. CDR3 in amino acids: CASSLSRVGAYEAFF. The CDR3 DNA reads TGTGCCAGCAGTTTATCCCGGGTGGGGGCCTATGAAGCTTTCTTT.

This chain links TRBV6-5 with TRBJ2-7; the D is unclear. The germline CDR1 and CDR2 sequences are MNHEY and SVGAGI. This CDR3 is built from 16 residues. The V gene lost 2 bases and the J gene lost 0 bases, with 14 bases spanning the gap. The CDR3 sequence is CASSYAAPQSSYEQYF. The DNA for the CDR3 is TGTGCCAGCAGTTACGCGGCGCCCCAAAGCTCCTACGAGCAGTACTTC.

The chain has TRBV4-2 and TRBJ1-1; 9 bases agree with TRBD1. The germline V gene has CDR1 LGHNA and CDR2 YNFKEQ. V dropped 4 bases and J dropped 4; count of bases not matched to a gene: 7. The CDR3 has 15 residues. Here the CDR3 DNA reads TGTGCCAGCAGCCGCGCAACAGGGGGCGGCACTGAAGCTTTCTTT. Translated: CASSRATGGGTEAFF.

The chain is built from TRBV6-1 and TRBJ1-2; possible D gene TRBD1, 5 bases. Between the trimmed V and J ends, which lost 1 base and 8 bases, there was a span of 17 bases. Germline loops: CDR1 MNHNS, CDR2 SASEGT. The CDR3 totals 15 residues. This chain's CDR3 is CASSEGPGLGSGYTF. The CDR3 bases are TGTGCCAGCAGTGAAGGTCCGGGACTCGGAAGCGGCTACACCTTC.

The chain uses TRBV14 and TRBJ2-5; TRBD1 matches at 7 bases. J was trimmed by 1 base and V by 0 bases; bases with no gene match: 8. This CDR3 has 17 residues. The germline V gene encodes CDR1 SGHDN and CDR2 FVKESK. CDR3 sequence reads: CASSQELGGQTQETQYF. CDR3 coding DNA: TGTGCCAGCAGCCAAGAATTAGGGGGCCAGACCCAAGAGACCCAGTACTTC.

Note on this clone: Other nucleotide sequences from this sample produce the same CDR3. The chain couples TRBV19 to TRBJ2-7; perhaps TRBD2 as D (5 bases). V was trimmed by 4 bases and J by 2 bases, leaving 9 bases between them. In germline, CDR1 is LNHDA, CDR2 SQIVND (reference sequence). The CDR3 totals 13 residues. CDR3 sequence reads: CASSTSGTYEQYF. The CDR3, as DNA: TGTGCCAGTAGTACCTCCGGGACCTACGAGCAGTACTTC.

This chain joins TRBV28 and TRBJ1-1; the match to TRBD1 covers 7 bases. Germline values: CDR1 MDHEN, CDR2 SYDVKM. The V gene end was trimmed by 2 bases and the J gene end by 6 bases; junction bases not matched to a gene: 3. The CDR3 is made up of 13 amino acids. This CDR3 reads CASSLIGTAEAFF. CDR3 sequence (DNA): TGTGCCAGCAGTTTAATCGGGACAGCTGAAGCTTTCTTT. The variable domain in full, completed from reference TRBV28 and TRBJ1-1, reads DVKVTQSSRYLVKRTGEKVFLECVQDMDHENMFWYRQDPGLGLRLIYFSYDVKMKEKGDIPEGYSVSREKKERFSLILESASTNQTSMYLCASSLIGTAEAFFGQGTRLTVV.

V and J are TRBV10-3 and TRBJ2-6; D remains unclear. CDR3 size: 13 residues. Germline V gene lookup returns CDR1 ENHRY and CDR2 SYGVKD. V lost 4 bases and J 3 bases, leaving 4 bases between the germline ends. The CDR3 spells CAISGDGANVLTF. In DNA, the CDR3 is TGTGCCATCAGTGGGGATGGGGCCAACGTCCTGACTTTC.